This record concerns one T cell receptor beta chain sequence. Original handling: Reference gene primers were amplified, and this amplification served to estimate nucleated cell counts. This table comes from immunoSEQ multiplex PCR, and its TCRdb copy is limited to in-frame clones, with some not included. For V, J and clone size, that table is used; D and trimming come from the DNA. The sample yields tens of thousands of clones, roughly 80% seen once. This sample stems from a study of blood T cell repertoires in COVID-19. Study at large: Samples came from the United States, Italy and Spain, spanning acute and convalescent COVID-19.

The germline gives CDR1 SGDLS, CDR2 YYNGEE. Trimming took 1 base from V and 0 from J, leaving 4 bases between them. This CDR3 region has 13 residues. Input material: peripheral blood. The chain uses TRBV9 and TRBJ1-1; no reliable D call. The source of this sequence is a human donor in a cohort sampled during active COVID-19. DNA for the CDR3: TGTGCCAGCAGCGTATTCGTGAACACTGAAGCTTTCTTT. Translating gives CASSVFVNTEAFF.